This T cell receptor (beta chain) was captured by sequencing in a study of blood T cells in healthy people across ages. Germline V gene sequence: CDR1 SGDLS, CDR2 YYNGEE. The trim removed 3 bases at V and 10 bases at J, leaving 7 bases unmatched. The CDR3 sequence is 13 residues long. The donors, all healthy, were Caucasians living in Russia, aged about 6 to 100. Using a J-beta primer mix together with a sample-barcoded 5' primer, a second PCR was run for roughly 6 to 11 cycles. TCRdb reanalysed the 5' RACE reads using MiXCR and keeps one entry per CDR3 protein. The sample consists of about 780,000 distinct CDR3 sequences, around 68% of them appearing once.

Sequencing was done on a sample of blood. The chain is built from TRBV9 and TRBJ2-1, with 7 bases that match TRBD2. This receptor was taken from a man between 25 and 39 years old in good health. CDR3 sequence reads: CASSARLAGEQFF. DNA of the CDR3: TGTGCCAGCAGCGCCAGACTAGCAGGGGAGCAGTTCTTC.